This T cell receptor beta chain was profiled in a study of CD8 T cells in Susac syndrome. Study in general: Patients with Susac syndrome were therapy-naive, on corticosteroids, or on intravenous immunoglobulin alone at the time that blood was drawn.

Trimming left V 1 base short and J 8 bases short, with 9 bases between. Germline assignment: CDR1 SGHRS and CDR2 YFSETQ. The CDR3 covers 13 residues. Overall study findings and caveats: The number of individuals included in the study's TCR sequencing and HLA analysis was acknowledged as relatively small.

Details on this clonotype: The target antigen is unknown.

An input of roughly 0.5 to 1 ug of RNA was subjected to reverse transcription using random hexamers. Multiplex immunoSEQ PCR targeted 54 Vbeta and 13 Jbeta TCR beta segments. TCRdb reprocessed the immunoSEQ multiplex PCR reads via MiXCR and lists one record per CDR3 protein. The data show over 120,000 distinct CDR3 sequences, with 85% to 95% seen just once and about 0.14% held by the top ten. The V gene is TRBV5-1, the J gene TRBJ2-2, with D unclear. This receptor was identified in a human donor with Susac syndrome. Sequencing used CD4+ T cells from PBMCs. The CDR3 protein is CASSLIVQGELFF. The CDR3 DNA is TGCGCCAGCAGCTTGATCGTACAAGGGGAGCTGTTTTTT.